This TCR beta chain was recovered during a study of T-cell reconstitution after alpha-beta-depleted transplantation in children. Preparing the TCRbeta library involved the use of unique molecular identifiers. MiXCR was run by TCRdb on the PCR reads, yielding one entry per CDR3 protein. The sample records some 130,000 distinct CDR3 sequences, 8.5% to 10% being singletons. Study results and limitations: Newly produced T cells mostly provided counts and TCRbeta diversity after one year, as hyperexpanded clones declined.

As concerns this clonotype: Its target is unknown.

The sequence came from a girl less than two years old who had a stem cell transplant for combined immunodeficiency, so the T cells may come from the graft donor. Sequenced material: PBMCs, mostly from graft donor cells, taken 180 days after TCRalphabeta/CD19-depleted stem cell transplant.

CDR3 nucleotides: TGTGCCATCAGTGAGGGCAGGGGGTTGAAAACAGATACGCAGTATTTT. This encodes CAISEGRGLKTDTQYF. J is TRBJ2-3 and V is TRBV10-3; TRBD1 aligns across 7 bases. CDR3 length equals 16 residues. Germline CDR1 ENHRY, CDR2 SYGVKD. V was pared by 2 bases and J by 3 bases, with 8 bases of the junction left unmatched.